The T cell receptor (beta chain) under discussion was sequenced for a study of blood T cell repertoires in COVID-19. The overall study: Acute and convalescent COVID-19 samples came from the United States, Italy and Spain. The cDNA or gDNA used as material had been derived from T cells, B-cell-depleted T cells, or PBMCs.

Germline CDR1 is LNHNV and CDR2 is YYDKDF (reference sequence). This CDR3 region has 17 residues. V gave up 0 bases and J gave up 5 bases; unmatched junction bases: 5. The method was immunoSEQ multiplex PCR; TCRdb's version includes in-frame clones alone and lacks a portion of them. Of around 250,000 clones listed, around 90% are singletons. The V call is TRBV15, the J call TRBJ2-1; TRBD2 agrees at 12 bases. The sequenced material came from peripheral blood. This sequence originates from a woman between 65 and 79 years old with active or convalescent COVID-19. CDR3 in DNA: TGTGCCACCAGCAGAGAACCAACTAGCGGGGGGAACAATGAGCAGTTCTTC. Protein sequence: CATSREPTSGGNNEQFF.